These 8 T cell receptor beta chains were sequenced from one sample in a study of blood T cell repertoires in COVID-19 (dated by TCRdb to the early 2020s). Library generation was performed with the immunoSEQ multiplex PCR assay. What TCRdb holds here is the immuneACCESS table cut down to in-frame rearrangements. Part of the clones is not present; checked against another copy, under half of the missing clones reflect an unresolved V gene, and the others are unexplained. Recorded for this sample are over 110,000 clones; 81% of them occurred a single time. The top ten clonotypes cover around 8.2% of the sample. Sequencing input: peripheral blood. Receptors originate from a human donor in a cohort sampled during active COVID-19.

The chain couples TRBV7-2 to TRBJ2-7; D is unresolved. The CDR3 contains 11 residues. The V end was cut by 5 bases, the J end by 2 bases, with 4 bases between. CDR1 and CDR2 (germline): SGHTA, FQGNSA. CDR3 coding DNA: TGTGCCAGCAGCCTAACCTACGAGCAGTACTTC. As protein: CASSLTYEQYF.

This clone turned up a few times. V usage is TRBV5-4 and J usage is TRBJ2-7, with TRBD2 as a possible D gene (6 bases). The length of the CDR3 is 15 residues. Germline V gene sequence: CDR1 SGHNT, CDR2 YYREEE (reference sequence). The germline V and J ends were trimmed by 1 base and 1 base, with 12 bases remaining between them. The CDR3 loop is CASSLWRGLSYEQYF. The CDR3 coding sequence is TGTGCCAGCAGCTTGTGGCGGGGCTTGTCCTACGAGCAGTACTTC. Variable domain in full (rest from reference TRBV5-4 and TRBJ2-7): ETGVTQSPTHLIKTRGQQVTLRCSSQSGHNTVSWYQQALGQGPQFIFQYYREEENGRGNFPPRFSGLQFPNYSSELNVNALELDDSALYLCASSLWRGLSYEQYFGPGTRLTVT.

The chain joins TRBV28 to TRBJ2-7; 7 positions agree with TRBD2. The CDR3 runs 14 residues. V shed 7 bases and J 3 bases; nucleotides not matched to a gene: 9. Germline V gives CDR1 MDHEN, CDR2 SYDVKM. CDR3: CASTRAGASYEQYF. CDR3 bases: TGTGCCAGCACGCGGGCGGGAGCAAGCTACGAGCAGTACTTC.

This chain uses TRBV4-3 with TRBJ1-4, with 8 bases identical to TRBD1. V was pared by 1 base and J by 6 bases, with 13 bases of the junction left unmatched. Germline V gives CDR1 LGHNA, CDR2 YSLEER. The CDR3 is 18 residues long. Here the CDR3 reads CASSQGGTGRRGDEKLFF. CDR3 DNA: TGCGCCAGCAGCCAAGGTGGGACAGGACGCCGGGGTGATGAAAAACTGTTTTTT.

V gene TRBV15 combines with J gene TRBJ2-5; 8 bases match TRBD1. The CDR3 has 18 amino acids. With 0 bases clipped from V and 0 bases from J, the junction kept 9 bases outside the gene matches. CDR1 and CDR2 (germline): LNHNV, YYDKDF (reference sequence). The chain's CDR3 is CATSRDRTGTLYQETQYF. The CDR3 bases are TGTGCCACCAGCAGAGATCGGACAGGGACCCTGTACCAAGAGACCCAGTACTTC.

The CDR3 protein is CSALRDTEAFF. CDR3 bases: TGCAGTGCCCTGAGGGACACTGAAGCTTTCTTT. The V gene is TRBV20-1, the J gene TRBJ1-1; no definite D call. The CDR3 spans 11 residues. Germline values: CDR1 DFQATT, CDR2 SNEGSKA (reference sequence). Trimming removed 6 bases from V and 3 bases from J, with 8 bases in between.

The V call is TRBV13, the J call TRBJ1-6; D is unclear. This CDR3 has 17 amino acids. Germline-derived CDR1 and CDR2 are PRHDT and FYEKMQ (reference sequence). Trimming removed 7 bases at V and 0 bases at J, with 16 bases between. This CDR3 is CASTARRMSSYNSPLHF. The CDR3 DNA is TGTGCCAGCACCGCCCGGAGGATGAGCTCCTATAATTCACCCCTCCACTTT.

This chain joins TRBV4-1 and TRBJ2-7; D is unresolved. The CDR3 is 15 amino acids. V lost 0 bases and J 3 bases, leaving 12 bases between the germline ends. Germline values: CDR1 MGHRA, CDR2 YSYEKL. CDR3 protein: CASSQEVLANYEQYF. The DNA of the CDR3 is TGCGCCAGCAGCCAAGAGGTATTAGCAAACTACGAGCAGTACTTC.